One sample yielded the 2 T cell receptor beta chains listed below, sequenced in a study of T cell repertoires in cytomegalovirus infection. TCRdb reprocessed the reads via MiXCR and lists one record per CDR3 protein. The top ten hold under 8.5% of the sample, which has about 680,000 distinct CDR3 sequences, 20% to 25% seen once. Sequencing input: CD8+ T cells from PBMCs. These receptors all come from a human donor in good health (CMV status not recorded). Some clones in this sample may be carry-over from other donors' samples.

In its sample, this clonotype was seen a few times. The chain has TRBV20-1 and TRBJ1-6; D not resolved. The V end was cut by 4 bases, the J end by 4 bases, with 11 bases between. CDR3 size: 14 residues. Germline V gene lookup returns CDR1 DFQATT and CDR2 SNEGSKA (reference sequence). The CDR3 loop is CSATWTVYNSPLHF. CDR3 in DNA: TGCAGTGCTACATGGACCGTTTATAATTCACCCCTCCACTTT.

The chain employs TRBV27 and TRBJ2-5; 10 bases align to TRBD1. From germline, CDR1 is MNHEY and CDR2 SMNVEV (reference sequence). Trimming at V came to 5 bases and at J to 4 bases, leaving 7 bases not matched to a gene. The CDR3 sequence is 15 residues long. The CDR3 DNA reads TGTGCCAGCAGTGCGACAGGGGGCTATGGAGAGACCCAGTACTTC. Translated, it gives CASSATGGYGETQYF.